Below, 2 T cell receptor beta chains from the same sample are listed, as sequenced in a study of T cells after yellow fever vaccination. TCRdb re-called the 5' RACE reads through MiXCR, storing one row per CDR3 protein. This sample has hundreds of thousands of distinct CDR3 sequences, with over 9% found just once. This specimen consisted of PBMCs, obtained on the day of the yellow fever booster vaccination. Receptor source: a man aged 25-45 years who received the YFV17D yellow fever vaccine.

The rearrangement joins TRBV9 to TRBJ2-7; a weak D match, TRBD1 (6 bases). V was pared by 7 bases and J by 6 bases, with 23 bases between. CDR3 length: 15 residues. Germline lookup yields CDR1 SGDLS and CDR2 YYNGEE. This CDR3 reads CASETCYRDGSEQYF. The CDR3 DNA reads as TGTGCCAGCGAAACCTGTTACAGGGATGGGTCCGAGCAGTACTTC.

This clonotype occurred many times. CDR3 in amino acids: CASSARDTDTQYF. The CDR3 coding sequence is TGCGCCAGCAGCGCCCGGGACACAGATACGCAGTATTTT. The chain recombines TRBV5-1 with TRBJ2-3, with D tentatively TRBD2 (5 bases). CDR3 length equals 13 residues. V dropped 4 bases and J dropped 2 bases, with 8 bases sitting between them. Germline V lookup: CDR1 SGHRS, CDR2 YFSETQ.